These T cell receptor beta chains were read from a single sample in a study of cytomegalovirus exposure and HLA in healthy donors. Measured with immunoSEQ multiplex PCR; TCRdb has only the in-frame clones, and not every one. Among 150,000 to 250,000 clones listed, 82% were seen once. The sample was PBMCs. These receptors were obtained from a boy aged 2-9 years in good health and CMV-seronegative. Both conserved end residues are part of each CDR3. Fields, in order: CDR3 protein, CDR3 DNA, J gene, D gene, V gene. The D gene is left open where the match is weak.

cdr3_aa: CASSIGELNYGYTF
cdr3_nt: TGTGCCAGTAGTATCGGGGAGCTTAACTATGGCTACACCTTC
j_call: TRBJ1-2
d_call: .
v_call: TRBV19

cdr3_aa: CASSVVGAVNTEAFF
cdr3_nt: TGTGCCAGTAGCGTGGTGGGGGCTGTGAACACTGAAGCTTTCTTT
j_call: TRBJ1-1
d_call: .
v_call: TRBV19

cdr3_aa: CASSVSSNAGELFF
cdr3_nt: TGTGCCAGCAGCGTATCTAGCAATGCCGGGGAGCTGTTTTTT
j_call: TRBJ2-2
d_call: .
v_call: TRBV9

cdr3_aa: CASSEGRSAYEQYF
cdr3_nt: TGTGCCAGCAGTGAAGGGCGGAGCGCCTACGAGCAGTACTTC
j_call: TRBJ2-7
d_call: .
v_call: TRBV6-1

cdr3_aa: CASSLEVLRGSPLHF
cdr3_nt: TGTGCCAGCAGCTTAGAGGTACTCAGAGGTTCACCCCTCCACTTT
j_call: TRBJ1-6
d_call: .
v_call: TRBV11-2

cdr3_aa: CASSRSSTDTQYF
cdr3_nt: TGTGCCAGCAGTCGGAGCAGCACAGATACGCAGTATTTT
j_call: TRBJ2-3
d_call: .
v_call: TRBV27

cdr3_aa: CASSLTGQGYNEQFF
cdr3_nt: TGCGCCAGCAGCTTGACGGGACAGGGGTACAATGAGCAGTTCTTC
j_call: TRBJ2-1
d_call: TRBD1
v_call: TRBV5-1

cdr3_aa: CASSVGGGVGRELFF
cdr3_nt: TGTGCCAGCAGCGTAGGGGGAGGGGTTGGTCGGGAGCTGTTTTTT
j_call: TRBJ2-2
d_call: TRBD2
v_call: TRBV9

cdr3_aa: CASSESARGAGVQYF
cdr3_nt: TGCGCCAGCAGTGAGTCGGCTCGGGGAGCGGGGGTGCAGTACTTC
j_call: TRBJ2-5
d_call: TRBD2
v_call: TRBV10-2

cdr3_aa: CASSGIQGFGESPLHF
cdr3_nt: TGTGCCAGCAGCGGAATACAGGGGTTTGGCGAATCACCCCTCCACTTT
j_call: TRBJ1-6
d_call: TRBD1
v_call: TRBV5-6